Below, 14 T cell receptor beta chains from the same sample are listed, as sequenced in a study of T cells and Merkel cell carcinoma outcomes (TCRdb year 2020). Receptor amplification or capture employed the immunoSEQ multiplex PCR assay. TCRdb carries this immuneACCESS record with in-frame sequences only. Its versions omit some clonotypes, under half of them owing to an unresolved V gene in the studies checked, with the rest unexplained. Across this sample there are roughly 2,000 clones, with 92% seen only once. The top ten clones comprise approximately 4.7% of the sample. The sequenced material came from tumor tissue from Merkel cell carcinoma. All receptors come from a human donor with Merkel cell carcinoma.

The V and J genes are TRBV21-1 and TRBJ2-1. TRBV21-1 is an annotated pseudogene. The CDR3 totals 15 residues. CDR3 bases: TGTGCCAGCAGCAAAATACGCCCGGATTACAATGAGCAGTTCTTC. Translating gives CASSKIRPDYNEQFF.

The chain recombines TRBV5-8 with TRBJ2-3; possible D gene TRBD2, 5 bases. In germline, CDR1 is SGHTS, CDR2 YDEGEE. V was cut by 2 bases and J by 2 bases, with 9 bases left in between. CDR3 length: 14 amino acids. CDR3: CASSFGLPTDTQYF. CDR3 nucleotide sequence: TGTGCCAGCAGCTTTGGACTCCCCACAGATACGCAGTATTTT. Complete variable domain (other parts from reference TRBV5-8 and TRBJ2-3): EAGVTQSPTHLIKTRGQQATLRCSPISGHTSVYWYQQALGLGLQFLLWYDEGEERNRGNFPPRFSGRQFPNYSSELNVNALELEDSALYLCASSFGLPTDTQYFGPGTRLTVL.

V is TRBV6-1 and J is TRBJ2-2, with D possibly matching TRBD1 (6 bases). Germline lookup yields CDR1 MNHNS and CDR2 SASEGT. The V end lost 6 bases, the J end lost 2 bases, and 13 bases lay between the germline ends. The CDR3 spans 15 residues. For the CDR3, the DNA is TGTGCCAGCAGCCAAGGACAGAGAAACACCGGGGAGCTGTTTTTT. The encoded protein is CASSQGQRNTGELFF.

The chain couples TRBV27 to TRBJ2-7; D is ambiguous. The CDR3 has 14 residues. Germline loops: CDR1 MNHEY, CDR2 SMNVEV (reference sequence). V lost 4 bases, J lost 2 bases, and 12 bases lay in between. DNA of the CDR3: TGTGCCAGCAGTTCCACTCCCGCTACCTACGAGCAGTACTTC. Translation gives CASSSTPATYEQYF.

In its sample, this clone was seen once. The chain couples TRBV30 to TRBJ1-1, with D tentatively TRBD1 (5 bases). The CDR3 length is 11 residues. The germline V and J ends were trimmed by 3 bases and 4 bases, with 6 bases remaining between them. The germline V gene has CDR1 GTSNPN and CDR2 SVGIG (reference sequence). In DNA form, the CDR3 reads TGTGCCTGGAGCCAGGGCACTGAAGCTTTCTTT. This translates into CAWSQGTEAFF.

This clone came up once. J is TRBJ2-2 and V is TRBV6-5; D is unresolved. Germline CDR1 and CDR2: MNHEY and SVGAGI. This CDR3 is built from 13 residues. Trimming pared 6 bases from V and 4 bases from J, leaving 9 bases between. CDR3 amino acids: CASRLDGTGELFF. The DNA of the CDR3 is TGTGCCAGCAGACTGGACGGCACCGGGGAGCTGTTTTTT.

The rearrangement uses TRBV10-3 and TRBJ2-7; 8 nucleotides line up with TRBD2. V shed 4 bases, J shed 2 bases, and the junction held 4 bases outside the gene matches. CDR3 length equals 14 residues. The germline V gene has CDR1 ENHRY and CDR2 SYGVKD. The CDR3 DNA follows: TGTGCCATCAGTGTGCTAGCGGGTACCTACGAGCAGTACTTC. It codes for CAISVLAGTYEQYF.

The chain carries TRBV5-5 and TRBJ1-2; D gene uncertain. Per germline, CDR1 SGHKS and CDR2 YYEKEE (reference sequence). Trimming cost V 6 bases and J 0 bases, with 21 bases left between them. CDR3 length equals 17 residues. For the CDR3, the DNA is TGTGCCAGCACCCCCTACGTTGCAAGACAAACTAACTATGGCTACACCTTC. Protein: CASTPYVARQTNYGYTF.

V and J are TRBV18 and TRBJ2-1; D might be TRBD2 (5 bases). Germline V gene data show CDR1 as KGHSH and CDR2 as LQKENI. CDR3 length: 14 residues. V lost 3 bases to trimming and J lost 4 bases, with 10 bases between them. CDR3 residues: CASSPRTEYNEQFF. CDR3 coding DNA: TGTGCCAGCTCACCTCGGACTGAATACAATGAGCAGTTCTTC.

The chain has TRBV20-1 and TRBJ1-2; no reliable D call. CDR3 length: 11 residues. V lost 6 bases and J 1 base, leaving 6 bases between the germline ends. Germline CDR1 and CDR2: DFQATT and SNEGSKA (reference sequence). CDR3 sequence: CSAISNYGYTF. DNA of the CDR3: TGCAGTGCGATAAGTAACTATGGCTACACCTTC.

A note on this clone: The sample contains more than one DNA sequence encoding this CDR3. CDR3 loop: CASSPRRGGIDEQYF. The CDR3 DNA reads as TGCGCCAGCAGTCCGCGTCGGGGAGGTATAGACGAGCAGTACTTC. V and J are TRBV4-3 and TRBJ2-7; perhaps TRBD2 as D (6 bases). This CDR3 has 15 amino acids. Germline-derived CDR1 and CDR2 are LGHNA and YSLEER. V lost 6 bases, J lost 5 bases, and 20 bases lay in between.

The V call is TRBV19, the J call TRBJ2-7, with D perhaps given as TRBD1 or TRBD2 (6 bases each). Germline loops: CDR1 LNHDA, CDR2 SQIVND (reference sequence). There are 16 residues in the CDR3. Trimming pared 5 bases from V and 4 bases from J, leaving 21 bases between. The CDR3 loop reads CASSPGPRDIQYEQYF. For the CDR3, the DNA is TGTGCCAGTAGTCCCGGTCCGCGGGACATCCAATACGAGCAGTACTTC.

J is TRBJ2-7 and V is TRBV7-8; D unclear. V dropped 5 bases and J dropped 3 bases, with 11 bases sitting between them. The CDR3 covers 13 residues. The V gene's germline CDR1 is SGHVS and CDR2 FQNEAQ. CDR3 region: CASSGMEFYEQYF. CDR3 coding DNA: TGTGCCAGCAGCGGGATGGAGTTCTACGAGCAGTACTTC. The variable domain in full, completed from reference TRBV7-8 and TRBJ2-7, reads GAGVSQSPRYKVAKRGQDVALRCDPISGHVSLFWYQQALGQGPEFLTYFQNEAQLDKSGLPSDRFFAERPEGSVSTLKIQRTQQEDSAVYLCASSGMEFYEQYFGPGTRLTVT.

The V call is TRBV19, the J call TRBJ2-3; D is perhaps TRBD1 (5 bases). Germline V gene lookup returns CDR1 LNHDA and CDR2 SQIVND (reference sequence). V dropped 8 bases and J dropped 4 bases, with 13 bases sitting between them. The CDR3 covers 13 residues. CDR3 sequence reads: CASGWAGSDTQYF. CDR3 sequence (DNA): TGTGCCAGTGGGTGGGCAGGGTCAGATACGCAGTATTTT.